The following is a T cell receptor beta chain sequence with its context. Its antigen is still unknown. TCRdb called the 5' RACE reads again in MiXCR, with one record for every CDR3 protein. Of 190,000 or so distinct CDR3 sequences listed, about a fifth are singletons. The data were taken from a study of T-cell memory formation after mild COVID-19. Study-level findings and limits: Clones contracting day 15 to 85 were balanced CD4/CD8; later expanders leaned CD4+.

Looked up from germline, CDR1 is SNHLY and CDR2 is FYNNEI. The CDR3 totals 10 residues. V lost 3 bases and J 9 bases, leaving 4 bases between the germline ends. The rearrangement uses TRBV2 and TRBJ2-3; D ambiguous. This receptor was taken from an adult woman who had mild COVID-19 (a few samples of this study predate the infection). Cell type and time point are not known. The sequencing input was PBMCs or a T cell subset sorted from them (not recorded which). CDR3 in amino acids: CASSDSTQYF. For the CDR3, the DNA is TGTGCCAGCAGTGACTCAACGCAGTATTTT. The full variable domain, completed using reference TRBV2 and TRBJ2-3, is EPEVTQTPSHQVTQMGQEVILRCVPISNHLYFYWYRQILGQKVEFLVSFYNNEISEKSEIFDDQFSVERPDGSNFTLKIRSTKLEDSAMYFCASSDSTQYFGPGTRLTVL.